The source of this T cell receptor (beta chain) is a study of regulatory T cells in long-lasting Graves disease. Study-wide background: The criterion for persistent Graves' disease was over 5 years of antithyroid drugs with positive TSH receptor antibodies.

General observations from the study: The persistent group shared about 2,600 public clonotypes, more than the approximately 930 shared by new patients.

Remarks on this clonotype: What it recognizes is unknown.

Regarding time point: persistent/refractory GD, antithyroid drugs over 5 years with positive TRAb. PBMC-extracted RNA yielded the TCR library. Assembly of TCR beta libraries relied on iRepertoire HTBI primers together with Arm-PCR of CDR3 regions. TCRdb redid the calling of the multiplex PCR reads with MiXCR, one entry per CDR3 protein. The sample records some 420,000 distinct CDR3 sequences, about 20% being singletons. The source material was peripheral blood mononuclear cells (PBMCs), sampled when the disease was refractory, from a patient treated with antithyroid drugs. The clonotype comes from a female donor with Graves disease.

In DNA form, the CDR3 reads TGCAGCGTGGGGAGAACAGAGACCTACGAGCAGTACTTC. Its translation is CSVGRTETYEQYF. This chain uses TRBV29-1 with TRBJ2-7; possible D gene TRBD2, 5 bases. Germline CDR1 is SQVTM and CDR2 is ANQGSEA. This CDR3 contains 13 residues. The V end was cut by 6 bases, the J end by 2 bases, with 14 bases between.